This T cell receptor (beta chain) is from a study of T cell responses to AZD1222 COVID-19 vaccine. The wider study: Pooling was applied to second doses at about 4 or about 12 weeks.

On this clone: Its antigen is not known.

The length of the CDR3 is 15 residues. Germline V gives CDR1 SGHAT, CDR2 FQDESV (reference sequence). V shed 3 bases and J shed 5 bases, with 17 bases lying between them. Clones were sequenced by immunoSEQ multiplex PCR, and TCRdb holds only the in-frame ones, with some missing. Here the sample spans 240,000 or so clones, 80% to 95% being singletons. General study results and limits: Researchers took repertoire samples only after the peak T cell response had come. Epitopes outside B.1.351 and B.1.1.7 mutated regions reportedly drew nearly half of spike TCRs. Donors were mostly white British, more females; clonal diversity possibly underestimated.

Sequenced here: peripheral blood, sampled on day 0 of AZD1222 vaccination. The rearrangement links TRBV11-1 to TRBJ2-7; D not certain. This clonotype was obtained from an adult in good health. The CDR3 region has the DNA TGTGCCAGCAGCTTGGGTCTCGGACCCCCCCACGAGCAGTACTTC. Amino acids: CASSLGLGPPHEQYF.